This entry features one T cell receptor beta chain sequence. What antigen it recognizes has not been identified. Base qualities are not at hand, and no much larger clone is one base apart. This specimen comes from a study (dated by TCRdb to between 2015 and 2017). Describing the broader study: Whether tumor-infiltrating Tregs in breast cancer are recruited from blood Tregs or converted in situ from other CD4+ T cell subsets was tested.

To purify naive CD4+ T cells, the Miltenyi Naive CD4+ T Cell Isolation kit was used, and CD25 microbeads served to deplete Tregs. Tregs, naive and memory CD4+ T cells from tumor, blood and ipsilateral draining lymph nodes of a handful of breast cancer patients underwent full-length TCR alpha and beta sequencing. Tumor tissue and lymph nodes obtained from ipsilateral axillary dissection were perfused with PBS, minced and then digested with collagenase I and hyaluronidase. Sorted cell populations were confirmed by FACS to exceed 90% purity. Amplification of full-length TCR variable regions was done by 5' RACE PCR using constant-region reverse primers, and this step was followed by semi-nested PCR with Nested Universal Primer A. The ReliaPrep RNA Cell Miniprep System was used to extract total RNA, which was then reverse transcribed into 5'RACE-ready cDNA with the SMARTer RACE 5'/3' Kit. Full-length TCR alpha and beta libraries were barcoded with multiplex adaptors and sequenced on an Illumina MiSeq. The study's own analysis went as follows. For each of nine subset-tissue groups, sequencing data from the five patients were pooled, and the groups were then compared using unsupervised clustering of TCR gene usage. The Morisita-Horn index, with shared sequences weighted by their contribution to each repertoire, was used to calculate repertoire similarity. TCRdb took the public reads, trimmed them with fastp at Q25, ran MiXCR for clone calling and kept in-frame beta chains. For every CDR3 protein sequence, its rows merge into one entry that carries the most common genes and DNA. The V and J calls here are based on TCRdb, not the publication. In all, the sample holds 40,000 to 65,000 distinct CDR3 sequences, and roughly 22% of those were seen once. Of the sample, roughly 3% falls within the top ten clones.

The CDR3 sequence holds 15 residues, the cysteine and phenylalanine included. CDR3 DNA is the only sequence kept; it has 45 bases, read in frame from the first base. The germline V gene specifies MNHEY as CDR1 and SVGEGT as CDR2. V lost 2 bases and J lost 0 bases; the stretch between them is 10 bases long. General study outcomes and caveats: Tumor memory CD4+ T cell TCR gene usage was found to cluster with blood and lymph node memory CD4+ cells and with lymph node naive CD4+ cells. Rather than covering whole repertoires, validation in the larger cohort was restricted to a single TCR beta V-J rearrangement. The greatest overlap of tumor-infiltrating Treg TCR alpha and beta sequences was observed with tumor naive CD4+ T cells, followed by blood naive CD4+ T cells.

The TCR was taken from a female donor with breast cancer. The chain links TRBV6-2 or TRBV6-3 with TRBJ1-1; matching of 6 bases hints at TRBD1 as the D gene. Sequencing input: tumor-infiltrating naive CD4+ T cells sorted from the breast tumor. The sample's cell subset or site label is to be understood as: naive CD4+ T cells, CD4+CD45RA+CD25-. The nucleotide sequence reads as follows: TGTGCCAGCAGTTACCCTCAGGGGCTGAACACTGAAGCTTTCTTT. Its amino acids are CASSYPQGLNTEAFF.